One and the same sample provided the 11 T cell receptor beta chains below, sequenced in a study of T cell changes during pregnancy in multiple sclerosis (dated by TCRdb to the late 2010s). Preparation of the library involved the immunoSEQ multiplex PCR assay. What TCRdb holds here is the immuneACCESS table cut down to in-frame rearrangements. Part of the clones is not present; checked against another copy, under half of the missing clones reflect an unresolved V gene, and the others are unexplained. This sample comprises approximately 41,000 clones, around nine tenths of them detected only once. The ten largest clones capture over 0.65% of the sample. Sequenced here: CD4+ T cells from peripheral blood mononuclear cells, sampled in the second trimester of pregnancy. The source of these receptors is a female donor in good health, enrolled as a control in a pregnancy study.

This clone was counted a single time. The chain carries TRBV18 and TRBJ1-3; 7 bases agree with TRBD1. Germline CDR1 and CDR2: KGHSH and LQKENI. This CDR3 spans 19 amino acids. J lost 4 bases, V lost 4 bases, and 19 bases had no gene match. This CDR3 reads CASSLLETTGRYGGNTIYF. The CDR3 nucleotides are TGTGCCAGCTCACTCCTAGAGACGACAGGGAGATACGGCGGAAACACCATATATTTT.

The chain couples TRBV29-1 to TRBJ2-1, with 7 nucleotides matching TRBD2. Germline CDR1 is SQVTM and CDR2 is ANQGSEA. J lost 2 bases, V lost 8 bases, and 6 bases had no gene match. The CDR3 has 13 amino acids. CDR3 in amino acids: CSSDGTTYNEQFF. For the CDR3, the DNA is TGCAGCTCTGACGGGACTACCTACAATGAGCAGTTCTTC.

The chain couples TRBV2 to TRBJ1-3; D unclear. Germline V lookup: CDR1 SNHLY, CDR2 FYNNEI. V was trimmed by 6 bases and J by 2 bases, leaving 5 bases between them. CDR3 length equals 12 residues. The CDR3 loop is CASRQAGNTIYF. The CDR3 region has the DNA TGTGCCAGCAGGCAGGCTGGAAACACCATATATTTT.

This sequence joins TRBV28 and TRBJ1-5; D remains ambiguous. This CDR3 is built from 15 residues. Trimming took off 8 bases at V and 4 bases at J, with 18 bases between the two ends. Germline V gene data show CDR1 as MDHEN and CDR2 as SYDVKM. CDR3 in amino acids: CASSLGGVRNQPQHF. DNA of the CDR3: TGTGCCAGCTCCCTAGGCGGGGTGAGGAATCAGCCCCAGCATTTT.

The CDR3 nucleotides are TGTGCCAGCAGGCCGGACAGGAGCAATCAGCCCCAGCATTTT. It is translated as CASRPDRSNQPQHF. This sequence joins TRBV6-5 and TRBJ1-5, with 7 positions matching TRBD1. J lost 1 base, V lost 6 bases, and 3 bases had no gene match. The CDR3 extends over 14 amino acids. From germline, CDR1 is MNHEY and CDR2 SVGAGI.

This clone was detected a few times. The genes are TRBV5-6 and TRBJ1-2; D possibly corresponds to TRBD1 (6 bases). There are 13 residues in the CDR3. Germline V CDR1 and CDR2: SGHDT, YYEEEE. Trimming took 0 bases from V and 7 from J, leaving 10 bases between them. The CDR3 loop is CASSLDRAAGYTF. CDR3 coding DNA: TGTGCCAGCAGCTTGGACAGGGCGGCTGGCTACACCTTC.

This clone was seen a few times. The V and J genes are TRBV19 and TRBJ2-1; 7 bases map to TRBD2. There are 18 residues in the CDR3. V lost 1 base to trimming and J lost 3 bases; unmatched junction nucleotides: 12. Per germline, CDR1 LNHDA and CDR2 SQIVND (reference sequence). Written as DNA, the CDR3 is TGTGCCAGTAGTATAGCCGTGGGGGGGTTAAAACACTACAATGAGCAGTTCTTC. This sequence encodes CASSIAVGGLKHYNEQFF.

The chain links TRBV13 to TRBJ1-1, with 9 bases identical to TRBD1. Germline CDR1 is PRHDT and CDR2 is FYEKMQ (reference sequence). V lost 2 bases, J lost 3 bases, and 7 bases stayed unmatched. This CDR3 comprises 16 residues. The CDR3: CASSLMAGTGYTEAFF. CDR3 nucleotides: TGTGCCAGCAGCTTAATGGCCGGGACAGGGTACACTGAAGCTTTCTTT.

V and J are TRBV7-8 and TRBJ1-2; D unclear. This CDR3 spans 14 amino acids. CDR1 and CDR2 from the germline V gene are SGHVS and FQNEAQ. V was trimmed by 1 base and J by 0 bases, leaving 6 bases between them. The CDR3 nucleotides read TGTGCCAGCAGCTTAGGAGGCGCTAACTATGGCTACACCTTC. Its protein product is CASSLGGANYGYTF.

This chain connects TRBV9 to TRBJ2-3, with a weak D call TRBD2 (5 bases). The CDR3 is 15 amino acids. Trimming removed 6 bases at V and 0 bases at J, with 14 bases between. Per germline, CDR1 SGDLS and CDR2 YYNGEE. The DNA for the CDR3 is TGTGCCAGCACGACCGGGGTCCCTAGCACAGATACGCAGTATTTT. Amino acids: CASTTGVPSTDTQYF.

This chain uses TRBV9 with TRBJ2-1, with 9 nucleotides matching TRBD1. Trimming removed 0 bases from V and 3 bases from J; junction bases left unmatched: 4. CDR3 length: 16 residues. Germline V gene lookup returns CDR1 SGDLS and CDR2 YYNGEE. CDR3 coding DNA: TGTGCCAGCAGCGTAGAGGGACAGGGCCACTACAATGAGCAGTTCTTC. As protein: CASSVEGQGHYNEQFF.